The clone carrying this T cell receptor beta chain was detected many times. Each CDR3 protein is one row after TCRdb ran MiXCR on the PCR reads. The repertoire consists of about half a million distinct CDR3 sequences, with approximately 25% occurring once and the leading ten covering around 0.79%. These data belong to a study of molecular identifiers for immune sequencing clone quantification. The V end lost 4 bases, the J end lost 3 bases, and 15 bases lay between the germline ends. Germline loops: CDR1 MGHRA, CDR2 YSYEKL. CDR3 size: 15 residues. This chain links TRBV4-1 with TRBJ1-1; D remains ambiguous. Material: naive CD8+ T cells from blood, with Jurkat cell RNA spiked in. Specified subset: FACS-sorted CD8+CD4-CCR7+CD45RA+ naive T cells. This sequence was found in a human donor in good health. Some libraries in this study had Jurkat cell RNA spiked in. The CDR3 protein is CASSLLAGVDTEAFF. In DNA, the CDR3 is TGCGCCAGCAGCCTGCTGGCTGGGGTGGACACTGAAGCTTTCTTT.